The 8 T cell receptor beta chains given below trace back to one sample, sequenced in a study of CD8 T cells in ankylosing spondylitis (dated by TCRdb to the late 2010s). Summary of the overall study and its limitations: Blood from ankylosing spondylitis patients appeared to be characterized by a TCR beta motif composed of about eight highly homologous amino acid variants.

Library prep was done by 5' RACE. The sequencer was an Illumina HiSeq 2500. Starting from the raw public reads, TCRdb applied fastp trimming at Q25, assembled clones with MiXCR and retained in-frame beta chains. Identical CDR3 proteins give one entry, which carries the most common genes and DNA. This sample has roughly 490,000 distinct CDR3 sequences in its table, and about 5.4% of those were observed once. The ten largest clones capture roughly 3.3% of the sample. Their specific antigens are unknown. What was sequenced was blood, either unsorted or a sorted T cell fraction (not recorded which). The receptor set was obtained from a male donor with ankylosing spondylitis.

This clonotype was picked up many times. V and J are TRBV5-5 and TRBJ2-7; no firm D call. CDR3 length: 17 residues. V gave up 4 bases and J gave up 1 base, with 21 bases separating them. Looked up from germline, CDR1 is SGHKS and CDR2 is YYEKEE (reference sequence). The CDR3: CASSAPGMGYRSYEQYF. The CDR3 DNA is TGTGCCAGCAGCGCCCCTGGTATGGGGTATAGGTCCTACGAGCAGTACTTC.

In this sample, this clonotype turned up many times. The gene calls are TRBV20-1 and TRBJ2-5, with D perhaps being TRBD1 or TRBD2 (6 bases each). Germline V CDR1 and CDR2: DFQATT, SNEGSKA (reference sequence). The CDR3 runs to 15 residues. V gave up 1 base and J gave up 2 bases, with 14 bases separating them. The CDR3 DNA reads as TGCAGTGCTAGAGGAAGGGGGGCTCCGCAAGAGACCCAGTACTTC. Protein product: CSARGRGAPQETQYF.

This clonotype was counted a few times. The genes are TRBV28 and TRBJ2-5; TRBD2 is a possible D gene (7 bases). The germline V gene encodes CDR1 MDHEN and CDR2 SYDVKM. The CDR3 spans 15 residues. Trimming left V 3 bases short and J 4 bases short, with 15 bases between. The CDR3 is CASSLVGGGAETQYF. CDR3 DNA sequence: TGTGCCAGCAGTTTGGTAGGGGGAGGGGCAGAGACCCAGTACTTC.

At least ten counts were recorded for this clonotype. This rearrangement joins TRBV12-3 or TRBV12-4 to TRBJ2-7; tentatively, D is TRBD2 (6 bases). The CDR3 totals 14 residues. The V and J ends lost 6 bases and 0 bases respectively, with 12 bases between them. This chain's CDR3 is CASSGTLSSYEQYF. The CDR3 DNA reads TGTGCCAGCAGCGGGACTTTGAGCTCCTACGAGCAGTACTTC.

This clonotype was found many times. The CDR3 reads CSVYGTRENNEQFF. CDR3 DNA: TGCAGCGTCTACGGGACAAGGGAGAACAATGAGCAGTTCTTC. This chain connects TRBV29-1 to TRBJ2-1; D might be TRBD1 (6 bases). V lost 6 bases and J lost 5, with 17 bases in between. The CDR3 length is 14 residues. From germline, CDR1 is SQVTM and CDR2 ANQGSEA.

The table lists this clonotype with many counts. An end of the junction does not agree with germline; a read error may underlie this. CDR3 residues: CASSLTAGGYNEQFF. CDR3 nucleotide sequence: TGTGCTAGCAGCTTAACCGCGGGAGGATACAATGAGCAGTTCTTC. This chain connects TRBV7-7 to TRBJ2-1; 8 nucleotides agree with TRBD2. CDR1 and CDR2 from the germline V gene are SSHAT and FNYEAQ (reference sequence). This CDR3 comprises 15 residues.

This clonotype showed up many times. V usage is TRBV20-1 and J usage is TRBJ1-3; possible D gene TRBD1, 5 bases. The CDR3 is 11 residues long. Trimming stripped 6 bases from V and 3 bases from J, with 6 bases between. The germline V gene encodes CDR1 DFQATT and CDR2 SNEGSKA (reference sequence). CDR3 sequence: CSARVGNTIYF. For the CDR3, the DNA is TGCAGTGCCAGGGTTGGAAACACCATATATTTT.

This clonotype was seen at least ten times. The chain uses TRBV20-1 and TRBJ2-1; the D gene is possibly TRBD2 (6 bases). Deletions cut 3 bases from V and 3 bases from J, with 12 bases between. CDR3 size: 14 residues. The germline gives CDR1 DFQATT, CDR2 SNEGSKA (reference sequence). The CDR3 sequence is CSARTRIHYNEQFF. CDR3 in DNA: TGCAGTGCTAGGACTAGGATCCACTACAATGAGCAGTTCTTC.